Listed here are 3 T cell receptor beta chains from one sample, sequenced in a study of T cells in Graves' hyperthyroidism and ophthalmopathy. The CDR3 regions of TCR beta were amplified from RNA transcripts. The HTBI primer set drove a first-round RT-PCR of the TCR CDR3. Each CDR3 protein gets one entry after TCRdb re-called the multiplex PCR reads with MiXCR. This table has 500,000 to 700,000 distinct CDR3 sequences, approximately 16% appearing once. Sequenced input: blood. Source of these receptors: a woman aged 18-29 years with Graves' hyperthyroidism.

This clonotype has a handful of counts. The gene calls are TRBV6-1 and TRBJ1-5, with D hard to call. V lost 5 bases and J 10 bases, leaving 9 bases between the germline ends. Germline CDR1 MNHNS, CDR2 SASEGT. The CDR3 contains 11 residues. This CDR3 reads CASSFPEPQHF. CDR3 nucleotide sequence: TGTGCCAGCAGTTTCCCGGAACCCCAGCATTTT.

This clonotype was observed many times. DNA of the CDR3: TGTGCCAGCAGGGCCCCAAATCAGCCCCAGCATTTT. This gives the protein CASRAPNQPQHF. The chain carries TRBV28 and TRBJ1-5; D gene ambiguous. The germline gives CDR1 MDHEN, CDR2 SYDVKM. V was pared by 6 bases and J by 4 bases, with 7 bases between. The CDR3 has 12 residues. The variable domain in full, with the rest retrieved from reference TRBV28 and TRBJ1-5, is DVKVTQSSRYLVKRTGEKVFLECVQDMDHENMFWYRQDPGLGLRLIYFSYDVKMKEKGDIPEGYSVSREKKERFSLILESASTNQTSMYLCASRAPNQPQHFGDGTRLSIL.

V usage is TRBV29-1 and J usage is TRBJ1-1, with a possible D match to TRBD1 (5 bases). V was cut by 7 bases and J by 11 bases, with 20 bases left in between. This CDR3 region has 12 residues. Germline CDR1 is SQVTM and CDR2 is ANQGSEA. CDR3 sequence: CSAQGFAGAAFF. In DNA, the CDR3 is TGCAGCGCCCAGGGTTTCGCGGGTGCGGCTTTCTTT.